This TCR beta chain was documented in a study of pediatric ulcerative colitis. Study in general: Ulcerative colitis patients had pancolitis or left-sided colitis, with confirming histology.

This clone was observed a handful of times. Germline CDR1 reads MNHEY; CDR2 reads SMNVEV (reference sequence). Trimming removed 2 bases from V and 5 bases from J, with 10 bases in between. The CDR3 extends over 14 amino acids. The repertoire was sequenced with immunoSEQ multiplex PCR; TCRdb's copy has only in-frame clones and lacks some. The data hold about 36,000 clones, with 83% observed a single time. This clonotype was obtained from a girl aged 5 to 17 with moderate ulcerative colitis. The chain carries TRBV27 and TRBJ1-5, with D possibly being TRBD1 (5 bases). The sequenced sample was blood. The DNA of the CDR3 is TGTGCCAGCAGTTTAGAGGGGAATGATCAGCCCCAGCATTTT. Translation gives CASSLEGNDQPQHF.